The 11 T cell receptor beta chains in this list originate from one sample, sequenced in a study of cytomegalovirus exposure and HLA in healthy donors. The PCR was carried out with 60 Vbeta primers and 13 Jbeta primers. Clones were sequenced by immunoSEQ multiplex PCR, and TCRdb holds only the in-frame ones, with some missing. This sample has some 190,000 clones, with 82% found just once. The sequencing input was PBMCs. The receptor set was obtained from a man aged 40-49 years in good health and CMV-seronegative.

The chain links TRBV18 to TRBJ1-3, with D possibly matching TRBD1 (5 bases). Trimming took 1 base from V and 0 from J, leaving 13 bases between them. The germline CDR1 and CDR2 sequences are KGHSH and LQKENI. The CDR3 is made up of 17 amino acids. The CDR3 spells CASSPRRVELSGNTIYF. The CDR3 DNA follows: TGTGCCAGCTCACCACGCAGGGTCGAACTCTCTGGAAACACCATATATTTT.

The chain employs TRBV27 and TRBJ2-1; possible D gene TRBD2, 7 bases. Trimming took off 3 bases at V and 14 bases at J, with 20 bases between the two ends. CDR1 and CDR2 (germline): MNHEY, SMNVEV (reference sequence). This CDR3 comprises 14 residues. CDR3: CASSLTRGGLGEFF. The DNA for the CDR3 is TGTGCCAGCAGTTTGACTAGGGGGGGGCTGGGGGAGTTCTTC.

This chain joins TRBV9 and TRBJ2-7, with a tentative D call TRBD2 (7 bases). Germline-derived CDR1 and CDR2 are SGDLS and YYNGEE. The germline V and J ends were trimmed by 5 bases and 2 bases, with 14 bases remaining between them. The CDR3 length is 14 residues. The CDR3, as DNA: TGTGCCAGCAGTGGTGGGGGGGCGGCCTACGAGCAGTACTTC. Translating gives CASSGGGAAYEQYF.

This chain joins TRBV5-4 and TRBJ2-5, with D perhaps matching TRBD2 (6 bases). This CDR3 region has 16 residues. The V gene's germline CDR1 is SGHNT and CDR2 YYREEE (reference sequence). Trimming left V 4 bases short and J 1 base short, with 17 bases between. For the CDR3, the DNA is TGTGCCAGCAGCAGACCTGTCGGGGGACTCCAAGAGACCCAGTACTTC. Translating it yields CASSRPVGGLQETQYF.

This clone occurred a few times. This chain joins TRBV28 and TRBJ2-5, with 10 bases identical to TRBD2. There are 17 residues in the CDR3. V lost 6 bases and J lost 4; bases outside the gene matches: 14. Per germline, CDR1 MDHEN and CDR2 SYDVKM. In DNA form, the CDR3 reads TGTGCCAGCAGCGTGCCCAAGCGGGAGGGGGGGAGAGAGACCCAGTACTTC. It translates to CASSVPKREGGRETQYF.

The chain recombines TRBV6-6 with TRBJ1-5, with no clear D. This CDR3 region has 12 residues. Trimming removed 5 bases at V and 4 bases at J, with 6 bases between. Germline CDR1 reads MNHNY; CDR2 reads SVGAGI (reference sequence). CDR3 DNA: TGTGCCAGCAGTCTAAGTAATCAGCCCCAGCATTTT. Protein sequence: CASSLSNQPQHF.

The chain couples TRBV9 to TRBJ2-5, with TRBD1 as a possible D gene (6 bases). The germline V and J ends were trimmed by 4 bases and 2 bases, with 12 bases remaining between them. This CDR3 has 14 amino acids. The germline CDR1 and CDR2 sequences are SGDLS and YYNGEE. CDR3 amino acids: CASSPRTAQETQYF. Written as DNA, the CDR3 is TGTGCCAGCAGCCCTAGGACAGCACAAGAGACCCAGTACTTC.

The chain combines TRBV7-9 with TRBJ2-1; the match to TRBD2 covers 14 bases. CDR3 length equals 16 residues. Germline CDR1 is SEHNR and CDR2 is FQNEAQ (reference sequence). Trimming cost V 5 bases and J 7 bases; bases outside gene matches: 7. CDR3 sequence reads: CASSPGLAGGRNEQFF. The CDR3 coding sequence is TGTGCCAGCAGCCCCGGACTAGCGGGAGGTCGGAATGAGCAGTTCTTC. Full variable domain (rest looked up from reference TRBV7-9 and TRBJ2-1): DTGVSQNPRHKITKRGQNVTFRCDPISEHNRLYWYRQTLGQGPEFLTYFQNEAQLEKSRLLSDRFSAERPKGSFSTLEIQRTEQGDSAMYLCASSPGLAGGRNEQFFGPGTRLTVL.

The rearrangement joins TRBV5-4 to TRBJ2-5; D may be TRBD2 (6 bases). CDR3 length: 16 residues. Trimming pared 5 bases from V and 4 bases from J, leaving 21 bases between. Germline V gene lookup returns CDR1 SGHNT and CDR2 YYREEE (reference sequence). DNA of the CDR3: TGTGCCAGCAGACCTGACCTGGGGGGTGTGAGAGAGACCCAGTACTTC. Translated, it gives CASRPDLGGVRETQYF.

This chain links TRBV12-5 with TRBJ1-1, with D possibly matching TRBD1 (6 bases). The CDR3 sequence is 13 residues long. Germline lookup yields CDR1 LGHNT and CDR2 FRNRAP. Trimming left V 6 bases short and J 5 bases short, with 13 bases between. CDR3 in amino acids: CASGLGGGTEAFF. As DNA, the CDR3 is TGTGCTAGTGGCCTAGGGGGGGGGACTGAAGCTTTCTTT.

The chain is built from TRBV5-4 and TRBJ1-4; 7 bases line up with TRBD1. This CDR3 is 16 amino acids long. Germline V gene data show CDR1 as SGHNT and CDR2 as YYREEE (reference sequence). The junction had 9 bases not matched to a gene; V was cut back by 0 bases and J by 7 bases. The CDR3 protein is CASSLALSGGSEKLFF. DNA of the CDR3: TGTGCCAGCAGCTTGGCCCTGTCAGGGGGATCTGAAAAACTGTTTTTT.